This T cell receptor (beta chain) originates from a study of control samples from healthy donors and cancer patients. The CDR3 loop spans 16 amino acids. The V segment lost 4 bases and the J segment 0 bases; nucleotides outside the gene matches: 4. The germline V gene has CDR1 KGHDR and CDR2 SFDVKD. Method: immunoSEQ multiplex PCR; TCRdb's copy keeps in-frame clones and lacks some. The sample lists some 100,000 clones, approximately 90% seen once, with 4% to 4.5% in the top ten. J is TRBJ1-5 and V is TRBV24-1; 8 bases are shared with TRBD1. This receptor was identified in a human donor in good health. The donor label of this sample is uncertain. The sequencing input was blood. In DNA form, the CDR3 reads TGTGCCACCAGTGAGGGGGACAGGAGTAGCAATCAGCCCCAGCATTTT. Its protein product is CATSEGDRSSNQPQHF.